This TCR beta chain was sequenced for a study of tumor T cells in aggressive B-cell lymphoma. Produced via immunoSEQ multiplex PCR; TCRdb's table is partial and in-frame only. The sample lists roughly 2,100 clones, 79% seen once, with under 15% in the top ten. Trimming removed 4 bases from V and 5 bases from J; junction bases left unmatched: 11. The CDR3 sequence is 17 residues long. Germline CDR1 is LNHDA and CDR2 is SQIVND (reference sequence). The TCR originated in an adult with diffuse large B cell lymphoma. This chain links TRBV19 with TRBJ2-3; 11 nucleotides match TRBD1. Sequenced material: tumor tissue. This CDR3 reads CASSRRSGQGGGDTQYF. The CDR3 DNA follows: TGTGCCAGTAGTAGACGATCGGGACAGGGGGGGGGAGATACGCAGTATTTT. Filled out from reference TRBV19 and TRBJ2-3, the complete variable domain reads DGGITQSPKYLFRKEGQNVTLSCEQNLNHDAMYWYRQDPGQGLRLIYYSQIVNDFQKGDIAEGYSVSREKKESFPLTVTSAQKNPTAFYLCASSRRSGQGGGDTQYFGPGTRLTVL.